The next 19 T cell receptor beta chains were all read from a single sample in a study of T cells in Graves' hyperthyroidism and ophthalmopathy. RNA transcripts were the template for amplifying TCR beta CDR3 regions. The HTBI primer set drove a first-round RT-PCR of the TCR CDR3. A single record per CDR3 protein comes from TCRdb applying MiXCR to the multiplex PCR reads. The table has about 550,000 distinct CDR3 sequences, roughly 20% seen once. The specimen sequenced was blood. The source of these receptors is a man younger than 30 with Graves' hyperthyroidism.

In this sample, this clonotype turned up a few times. The rearrangement links TRBV10-3 to TRBJ2-7; no clear D. CDR1 ENHRY and CDR2 SYGVKD come from the germline V gene. The CDR3 consists of 12 residues. V was trimmed by 1 base and J by 5 bases, leaving 6 bases between them. CDR3 sequence reads: CAISELGDEQYF. CDR3 DNA: TGTGCCATCAGTGAGTTGGGCGACGAGCAGTACTTC.

There are many counts of this clonotype. The chain combines TRBV20-1 with TRBJ2-7; D perhaps matches TRBD1 (5 bases). The V gene lost 3 bases and the J gene lost 3 bases, with 21 bases spanning the gap. The length of the CDR3 is 16 residues. CDR1 and CDR2 (germline): DFQATT, SNEGSKA (reference sequence). The CDR3 is CSASFQGQDNFYEQYF. CDR3 nucleotides: TGCAGTGCTAGTTTTCAGGGTCAGGATAACTTCTACGAGCAGTACTTC.

The V and J genes are TRBV6-5 and TRBJ2-7; D may be TRBD2 (6 bases). Per the germline V gene, CDR1 is MNHEY and CDR2 is SVGAGI. The germline V and J ends were trimmed by 2 bases and 3 bases, with 17 bases remaining between them. This CDR3 comprises 16 residues. The CDR3 nucleotides read TGTGCCAGCAGTTACGATAGACTAGTCGGGTACTACGAGCAGTACTTC. The encoded protein is CASSYDRLVGYYEQYF.

This clonotype showed up just a few times. V usage is TRBV18 and J usage is TRBJ2-6, with D perhaps being TRBD1 or TRBD2 (6 bases each). Germline V lookup: CDR1 KGHSH, CDR2 LQKENI. The CDR3 covers 11 residues. Trimming shortened V by 4 bases and J by 15 bases, and 10 bases separated the two germline ends. CDR3 protein: CASSLRGPLTF. The CDR3 DNA reads TGTGCCAGCTCACTTCGGGGGCCCCTGACTTTC. Drawing the rest from reference TRBV18 and TRBJ2-6, the complete variable domain is NAGVMQNPRHLVRRRGQEARLRCSPMKGHSHVYWYRQLPEEGLKFMVYLQKENIIDESGMPKERFSAEFPKEGPSILRIQQVVRGDSAAYFCASSLRGPLTFGAGSRLTVL.

This clonotype was seen ten or more times. The chain carries TRBV27 and TRBJ1-5, with D hard to call. This CDR3 contains 16 residues. Germline CDR1 and CDR2: MNHEY and SMNVEV (reference sequence). V lost 5 bases and J lost 0, with 14 bases in between. This CDR3 reads CASSRKSDHSNQPQHF. CDR3 nucleotides: TGTGCCAGCAGTCGGAAATCAGACCATAGCAATCAGCCCCAGCATTTT.

The chain combines TRBV28 with TRBJ1-1, with 7 nucleotides matching TRBD1. The V gene end was trimmed by 5 bases and the J gene end by 2 bases; junction bases not matched to a gene: 8. Germline CDR1 MDHEN, CDR2 SYDVKM. This CDR3 comprises 15 residues. CDR3 sequence (DNA): TGTGCCAGCAGTCCCGGGGACAGACTAAACACTGAAGCTTTCTTT. Translated: CASSPGDRLNTEAFF. Together with reference TRBV28 and TRBJ1-1, the CDR3 gives the full variable domain: DVKVTQSSRYLVKRTGEKVFLECVQDMDHENMFWYRQDPGLGLRLIYFSYDVKMKEKGDIPEGYSVSREKKERFSLILESASTNQTSMYLCASSPGDRLNTEAFFGQGTRLTVV.

This clonotype showed up just a few times. V usage is TRBV27 and J usage is TRBJ2-2; D gene ambiguous. V was shortened by 5 bases and J by 8 bases, with 18 bases between the two germline ends. In germline, CDR1 is MNHEY, CDR2 SMNVEV (reference sequence). The CDR3 has 15 amino acids. The CDR3 loop is CASSTWPASAGELFF. CDR3 in DNA: TGTGCCAGCAGTACCTGGCCGGCCTCGGCAGGGGAGCTGTTTTTT.

V and J are TRBV10-3 and TRBJ2-7; 7 bases map to TRBD2. Germline CDR1 is ENHRY and CDR2 is SYGVKD. J was trimmed by 2 bases and V by 5 bases; bases with no gene match: 12. The CDR3 is 16 residues long. This CDR3 reads CAISSLTRRGAYEQYF. The CDR3 DNA reads TGTGCCATCAGTAGTTTGACTCGCCGGGGGGCCTACGAGCAGTACTTC.

The rearrangement links TRBV6-1 to TRBJ2-2, with 15 bases aligning to TRBD2. In germline, CDR1 is MNHNS, CDR2 SASEGT. The CDR3 sequence is 16 residues long. With 7 bases clipped from V and 3 bases from J, the junction kept 3 bases outside the gene matches. This chain's CDR3 is CASTGTSGRHTGELFF. In DNA, the CDR3 is TGTGCCAGCACCGGGACTAGCGGGAGGCACACCGGGGAGCTGTTTTTT.

This clonotype was observed many times. The V and J genes are TRBV12-3 or TRBV12-4 and TRBJ1-5; weak D call: TRBD1 (5 bases). This CDR3 is built from 14 residues. V lost 5 bases and J 3 bases, leaving 11 bases between the germline ends. This CDR3 reads CASSHGTINQPQHF. Here the CDR3 DNA reads TGTGCCAGCAGTCACGGGACGATCAATCAGCCCCAGCATTTT.

This clonotype was seen a few times. This CDR3 is CASSPGQGGTAPPYEQYF. The CDR3 bases are TGTGCCAGCAGCCCAGGCCAGGGGGGGACCGCGCCGCCCTACGAGCAGTACTTC. The rearrangement links TRBV11-1 to TRBJ2-7; D could derive from TRBD1 or TRBD2 (7 bases each). Germline V gene data show CDR1 as SGHAT and CDR2 as FQDESV (reference sequence). The CDR3 loop spans 18 amino acids. The V gene lost 5 bases and the J gene lost 2 bases, with 25 bases spanning the gap.

This clonotype was picked up many times. V is TRBV14 and J is TRBJ2-7; a possible D gene is TRBD1 (6 bases). V lost 4 bases and J lost 8, with 12 bases in between. In germline, CDR1 is SGHDN, CDR2 FVKESK. This CDR3 has 12 amino acids. CDR3 nucleotide sequence: TGTGCCAGCAGCCGCATCACAGGGAAGCAGTACTTC. Encoded protein: CASSRITGKQYF.

This clonotype was detected many times. V is TRBV30 and J is TRBJ1-1; D is possibly TRBD1 (5 bases). The CDR3 has 13 amino acids. Germline V gene sequence: CDR1 GTSNPN, CDR2 SVGIG (reference sequence). V was pared by 1 base and J by 4 bases, with 10 bases between. CDR3 DNA sequence: TGTGCCTGGAGTGGAGGGGAGGGCACTGAAGCTTTCTTT. It translates to CAWSGGEGTEAFF.

The chain carries TRBV27 and TRBJ1-6; D remains unclear. V shed 7 bases and J shed 4 bases, with 14 bases lying between them. Germline CDR1 reads MNHEY; CDR2 reads SMNVEV (reference sequence). The CDR3 has 15 amino acids. The CDR3 DNA reads TGTGCCAGCAAAACGCTCAACTCTTATAATTCACCCCTCCACTTT. It yields the protein CASKTLNSYNSPLHF.

This clonotype was recorded many times. The genes are TRBV6-1 and TRBJ2-7; TRBD1 is a possible D gene (6 bases). Trimming pared 7 bases from V and 1 base from J, leaving 11 bases between. The germline V gene has CDR1 MNHNS and CDR2 SASEGT. The CDR3 totals 13 residues. The CDR3: CASKGRGSYEQYF. The CDR3 DNA reads as TGTGCCAGCAAAGGCAGGGGTTCCTACGAGCAGTACTTC.

This clonotype was counted ten times or more. The V gene is TRBV20-1, the J gene TRBJ2-5, with D maybe TRBD1 (5 bases). CDR3 size: 15 residues. V lost 2 bases to trimming and J lost 1 base, with 14 bases between them. Germline V gene sequence: CDR1 DFQATT, CDR2 SNEGSKA (reference sequence). This CDR3 is CSARPLTGSQETQYF. CDR3 DNA: TGCAGTGCTAGACCTCTCACAGGCTCCCAAGAGACCCAGTACTTC.

This clonotype came up many times. The V and J genes are TRBV11-2 and TRBJ2-4; D unresolved. The CDR3 covers 13 residues. Germline V gene data show CDR1 as SGHAT and CDR2 as FQNNGV. Deletions cut 5 bases from V and 7 bases from J, with 12 bases between. Written as DNA, the CDR3 is TGTGCCAGCAGCGCGCGTGACTTCAACATTCAGTACTTC. It is translated as CASSARDFNIQYF.

This clonotype was seen many times. V and J are TRBV20-1 and TRBJ1-1, with a weak D call TRBD1 (5 bases). CDR3 size: 15 residues. Germline V CDR1 and CDR2: DFQATT, SNEGSKA (reference sequence). Trimming pared 0 bases from V and 1 base from J, leaving 12 bases between. The CDR3 region is CSARDLEGRNTEAFF. CDR3 in DNA: TGCAGTGCTAGAGATCTGGAGGGACGGAACACTGAAGCTTTCTTT.

This clonotype was counted between two and nine times. This rearrangement joins TRBV28 to TRBJ2-1, with 14 bases identical to TRBD2. The germline gives CDR1 MDHEN, CDR2 SYDVKM. The CDR3 is 15 residues long. V was pared by 7 bases and J by 8 bases, with 7 bases of the junction left unmatched. The CDR3 DNA is TGTGCCAGCAACGGACTAGCGGGGGGATTCCATGAGCAGTTCTTC. Its protein is CASNGLAGGFHEQFF.